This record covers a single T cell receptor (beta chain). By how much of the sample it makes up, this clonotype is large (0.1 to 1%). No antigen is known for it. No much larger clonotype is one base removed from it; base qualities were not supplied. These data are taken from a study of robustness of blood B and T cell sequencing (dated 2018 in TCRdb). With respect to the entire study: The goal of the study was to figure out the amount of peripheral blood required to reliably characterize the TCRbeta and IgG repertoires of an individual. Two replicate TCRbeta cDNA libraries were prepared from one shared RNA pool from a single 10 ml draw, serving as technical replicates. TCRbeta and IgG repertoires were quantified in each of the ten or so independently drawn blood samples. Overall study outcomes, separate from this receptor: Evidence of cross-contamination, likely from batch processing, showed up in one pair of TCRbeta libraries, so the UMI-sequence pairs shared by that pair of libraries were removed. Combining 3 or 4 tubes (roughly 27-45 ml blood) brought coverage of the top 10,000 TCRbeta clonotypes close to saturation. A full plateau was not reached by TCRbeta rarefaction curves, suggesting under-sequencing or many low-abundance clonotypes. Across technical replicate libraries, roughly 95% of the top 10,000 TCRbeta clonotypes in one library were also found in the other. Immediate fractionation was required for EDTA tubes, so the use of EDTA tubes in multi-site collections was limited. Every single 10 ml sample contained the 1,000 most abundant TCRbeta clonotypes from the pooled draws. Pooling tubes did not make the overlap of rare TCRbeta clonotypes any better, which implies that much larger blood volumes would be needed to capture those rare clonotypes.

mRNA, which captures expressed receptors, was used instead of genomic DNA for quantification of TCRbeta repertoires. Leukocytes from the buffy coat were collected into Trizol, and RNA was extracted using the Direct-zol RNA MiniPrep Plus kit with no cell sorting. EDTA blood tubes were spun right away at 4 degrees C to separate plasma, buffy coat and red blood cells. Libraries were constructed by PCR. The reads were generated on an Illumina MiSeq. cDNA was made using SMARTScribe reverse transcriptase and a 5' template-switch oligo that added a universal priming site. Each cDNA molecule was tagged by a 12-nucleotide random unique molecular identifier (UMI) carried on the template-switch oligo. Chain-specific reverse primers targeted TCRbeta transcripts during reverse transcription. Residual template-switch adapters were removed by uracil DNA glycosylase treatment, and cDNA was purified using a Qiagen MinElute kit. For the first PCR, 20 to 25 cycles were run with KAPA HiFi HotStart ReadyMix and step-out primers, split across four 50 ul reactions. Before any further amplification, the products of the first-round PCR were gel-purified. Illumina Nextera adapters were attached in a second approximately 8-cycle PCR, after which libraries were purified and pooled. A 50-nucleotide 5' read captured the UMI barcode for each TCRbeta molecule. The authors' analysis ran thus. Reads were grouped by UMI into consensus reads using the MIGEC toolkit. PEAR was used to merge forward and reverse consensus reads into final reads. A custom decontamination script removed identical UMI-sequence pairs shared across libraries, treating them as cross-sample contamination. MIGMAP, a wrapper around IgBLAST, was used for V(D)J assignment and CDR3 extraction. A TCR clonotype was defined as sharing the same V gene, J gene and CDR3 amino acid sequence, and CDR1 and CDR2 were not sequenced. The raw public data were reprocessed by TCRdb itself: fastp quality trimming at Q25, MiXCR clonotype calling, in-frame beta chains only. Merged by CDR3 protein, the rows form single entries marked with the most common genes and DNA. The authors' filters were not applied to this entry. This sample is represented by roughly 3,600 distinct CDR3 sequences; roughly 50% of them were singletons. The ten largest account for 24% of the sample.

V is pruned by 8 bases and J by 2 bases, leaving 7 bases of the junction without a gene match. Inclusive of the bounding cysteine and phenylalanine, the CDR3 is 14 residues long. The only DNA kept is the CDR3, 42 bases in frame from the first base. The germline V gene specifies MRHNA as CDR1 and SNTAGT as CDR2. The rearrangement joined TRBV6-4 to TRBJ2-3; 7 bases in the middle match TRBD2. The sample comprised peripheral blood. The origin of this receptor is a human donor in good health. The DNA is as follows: TGTGCCAGCGCGACCCGGGAGGACACAGATACGCAGTATTTT. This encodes CASATREDTDTQYF.